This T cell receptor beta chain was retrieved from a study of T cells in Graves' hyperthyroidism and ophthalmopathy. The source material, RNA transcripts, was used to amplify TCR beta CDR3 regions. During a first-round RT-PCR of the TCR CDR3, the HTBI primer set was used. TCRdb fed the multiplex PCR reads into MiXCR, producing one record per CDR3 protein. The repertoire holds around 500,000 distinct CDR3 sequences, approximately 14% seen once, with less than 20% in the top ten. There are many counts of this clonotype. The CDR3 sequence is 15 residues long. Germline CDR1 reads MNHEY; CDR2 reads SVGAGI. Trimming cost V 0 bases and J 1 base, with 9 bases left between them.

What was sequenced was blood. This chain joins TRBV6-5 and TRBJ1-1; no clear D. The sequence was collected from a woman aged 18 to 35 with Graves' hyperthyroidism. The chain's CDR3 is CASSYSYSWNTEAFF. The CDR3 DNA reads TGTGCCAGCAGTTACTCATACAGTTGGAACACTGAAGCTTTCTTT.